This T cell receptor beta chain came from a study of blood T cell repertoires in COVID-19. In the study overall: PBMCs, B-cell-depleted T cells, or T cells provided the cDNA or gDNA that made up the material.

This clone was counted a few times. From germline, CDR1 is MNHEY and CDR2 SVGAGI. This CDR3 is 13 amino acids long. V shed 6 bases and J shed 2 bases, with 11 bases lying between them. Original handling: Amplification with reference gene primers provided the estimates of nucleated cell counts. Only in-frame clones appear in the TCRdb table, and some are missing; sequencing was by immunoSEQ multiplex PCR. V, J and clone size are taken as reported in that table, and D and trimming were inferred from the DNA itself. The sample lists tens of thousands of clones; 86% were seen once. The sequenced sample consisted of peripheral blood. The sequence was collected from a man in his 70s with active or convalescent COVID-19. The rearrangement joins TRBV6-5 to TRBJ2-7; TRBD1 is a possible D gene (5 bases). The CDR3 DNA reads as TGTGCCAGCAGGAAGACAGAACCCTACGAGCAGTACTTC. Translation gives CASRKTEPYEQYF.